The rows below give T cell receptor beta chains drawn from one sample of a study of cytotoxic CD8 clonotypes in ibrutinib-treated CLL. TCRdb's copy holds only in-frame clones and misses some; the assay was immunoSEQ multiplex PCR. The sample yields about 150,000 clones, 75% to 80% seen once. The material was PBMCs, obtained after 24 months of ibrutinib treatment. The receptors were sampled from a human donor with chronic lymphocytic leukemia. The CDR3 runs from the conserved cysteine through the conserved F or W. A row's size may be missing; if present it is once, few, many or a size class.

len | abundance | j_gene | v_gene | CDR3aa
14 | - | TRBJ1-2 | TRBV5-6 | CASSPDRGGYGYTF
15 | once | TRBJ1-2 | TRBV28 | CASSPPSGVGSLYTF
15 | - | TRBJ1-2 | TRBV5-1 | CASSPGTGVGYGYTF
16 | - | TRBJ2-2 | TRBV7-2 | CASSAPARGNTGELFF
15 | - | TRBJ2-7 | TRBV25-1 | CASSPWTSGSYEQYF
12 | - | TRBJ2-7 | TRBV5-6 | CASSLGAGEQYF
14 | - | TRBJ2-5 | TRBV27 | CASSLFATQETQYF
12 | few | TRBJ1-2 | TRBV30 | CAWGTGSAGYTF
16 | - | TRBJ2-1 | TRBV5-6 | CASSVVRWSSYNEQFF
15 | - | TRBJ1-2 | TRBV6-1 | CASSERGRAGYGYTF
13 | - | TRBJ1-1 | TRBV28 | CASSLLLTGEAFF
15 | - | TRBJ2-1 | TRBV5-1 | CASSSQAGGYNEQFF
16 | few | TRBJ2-7 | TRBV28 | CASSLSRDPKTYEQYF
19 | - | TRBJ2-6 | TRBV7-9 | CASSWAGLQGSSGANVLTF
15 | - | TRBJ2-5 | TRBV5-1 | CASSLAGRRGETQYF
13 | many | TRBJ1-2 | TRBV27 | CASSLGGSYGYTF
12 | - | TRBJ1-1 | TRBV14 | CASSQRNTEAFF
16 | - | TRBJ2-3 | TRBV15 | CATSRDGARGTDTQYF
12 | - | TRBJ1-2 | TRBV5-6 | CASSFGQYGYTF
16 | - | TRBJ2-2 | TRBV27 | CASSLRLGGNTGELFF
14 | - | TRBJ1-2 | TRBV5-1 | CASSLGQHNYGYTF
15 | - | TRBJ2-1 | TRBV5-1 | CASSRPGLAGDEQFF
15 | - | TRBJ2-1 | TRBV6-5 | CASSYSLAGRGKQFF
13 | - | TRBJ1-2 | TRBV4-1 | CASSQDWGHGYTF
13 | - | TRBJ1-1 | TRBV9 | CASNRDGNTEAFF
15 | once | TRBJ2-1 | TRBV7-8 | CASSFRAGAYNEQFF
14 | - | TRBJ1-5 | TRBV28 | CASRKTEINQPQHF
15 | - | TRBJ2-5 | TRBV28 | CASSYWTSRQETQYF
12 | - | TRBJ2-7 | TRBV5-1 | CASSTNYYEQYF
12 | few | TRBJ1-2 | TRBV7-9 | CASRPGDYGYTF
15 | - | TRBJ1-2 | TRBV9 | CASSQQGVLNYGYTF
15 | few | TRBJ1-3 | TRBV4-3 | CASSQDRRAGNTIYF
13 | - | TRBJ2-2 | TRBV6-6 | CASGGGETGELFF
14 | - | TRBJ1-1 | TRBV18 | CASSPPGGNTEAFF
12 | - | TRBJ1-4 | TRBV28 | CATGTRDEKLFF
13 | once | TRBJ2-2 | TRBV14 | CASSQGGAGELFF
12 | - | TRBJ1-1 | TRBV28 | CASSPLDTEAFF
15 | - | TRBJ2-7 | TRBV18 | CASSQPGQRFYEQYF
16 | - | TRBJ1-3 | TRBV25-1 | CASSEPPGPPSNTIYF
13 | few | TRBJ2-7 | TRBV2 | CASSGGAPYEQYF
11 | - | TRBJ2-7 | TRBV13 | CASSRNYEQYF
14 | - | TRBJ2-1 | TRBV28 | CASLLGGGHNEQFF
15 | - | TRBJ2-2 | TRBV2 | CASRQAGVGPGELFF
13 | - | TRBJ2-5 | TRBV9 | CASSSTGGETQYF
13 | - | TRBJ1-2 | TRBV28 | CASSLLPAYGYTF
14 | - | TRBJ2-3 | TRBV5-8 | CASSFQARADTQYF
12 | few | TRBJ1-2 | TRBV28 | CASSPDLYGYTF
14 | - | TRBJ2-5 | TRBV18 | CASSPGAGEETQYF
14 | - | TRBJ2-7 | TRBV18 | CASSPEAGVYEQYF
11 | - | TRBJ1-2 | TRBV4-2 | CASSSGRGYTF
15 | - | TRBJ1-1 | TRBV5-1 | CASSLQGGVNTEAFF
13 | - | TRBJ1-4 | TRBV7-2 | CASSLDSNEKLFF
15 | few | TRBJ1-1 | TRBV28 | CASSPGGRGPGEAFF
14 | - | TRBJ1-2 | TRBV5-6 | CASSIPPGHYGYTF
18 | few | TRBJ2-2 | TRBV7-2 | CASSPRGAPAANTGELFF